This T cell receptor (beta chain) is drawn from a study of blood T cell dynamics during melanoma immunotherapy. TCRdb keeps only in-frame clones here, not all; method: immunoSEQ multiplex PCR. The profile shows some 16,000 clones, about 95% of them singletons. On this clone: The antigen remains undetermined.

There are 12 residues in the CDR3. In germline, CDR1 is SGDLS, CDR2 YYNGEE. V dropped 3 bases and J dropped 7 bases, with 10 bases sitting between them. Study-wide findings and caveats: Cell-free DNA CDR3 sequences most resembled the immune-effector CD8+ subset, which was also most clonal.

Time point meaning: week 3, after first cycle of checkpoint inhibitor. Patients with prior systemic cancer treatment, concomitant immunosuppressants, or other active malignancies were excluded. The V gene is TRBV9, the J gene TRBJ1-2; weak D call: TRBD1 (5 bases). The clonotype originates from a human donor with melanoma. This material consisted of effector memory CD8+ T cells from blood, taken from a patient treated with checkpoint blockade. CDR3 in amino acids: CASSAQGPGYTF. DNA for the CDR3: TGTGCCAGCAGCGCCCAGGGTCCTGGCTACACCTTC.